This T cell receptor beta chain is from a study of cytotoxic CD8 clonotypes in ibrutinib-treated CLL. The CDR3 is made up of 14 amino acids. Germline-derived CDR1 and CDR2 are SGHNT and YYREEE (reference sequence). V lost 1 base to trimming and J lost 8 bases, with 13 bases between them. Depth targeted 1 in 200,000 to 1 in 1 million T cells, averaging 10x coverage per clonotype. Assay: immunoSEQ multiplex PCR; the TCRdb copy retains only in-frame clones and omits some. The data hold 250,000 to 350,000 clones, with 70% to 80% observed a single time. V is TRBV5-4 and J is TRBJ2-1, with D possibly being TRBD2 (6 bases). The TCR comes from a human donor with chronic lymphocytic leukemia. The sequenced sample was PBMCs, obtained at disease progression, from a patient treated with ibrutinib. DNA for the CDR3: TGTGCCAGCAGCTTGCCGGGAGCTAGCGATGAGCAGTTCTTC. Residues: CASSLPGASDEQFF.